One T cell receptor beta chain is described in this entry. No antigen is known for it. No base quality values were provided; no much bigger clone lies one nucleotide off. The immunoSEQ Assay, a bias-controlled multiplex PCR, was used to amplify TCRbeta CDR3 regions from genomic DNA. In the authors' own workflow: Within the assay, amplification of reference gene primers was used to estimate how many nucleated cells each sample contained. Sequence reads were collapsed and filtered to measure the absolute abundance of every unique TCRbeta CDR3 rearrangement. Productive Simpson clonality was computed per sample as the square root of Simpson's diversity index over productive rearrangements. Sourced from immuneACCESS, this table was stored by TCRdb with only in-frame sequences that have V and J called. A share of the clones is absent; for the studies checked, an unresolved V gene accounts for under half, and the remainder has no known explanation. That table is the source of V, J and clone size, and D and trimming were worked out from the DNA. The sample table lists fewer than 200,000 clones, over 65% of them with a count of one. The top ten hold nearly 4.5% of the sample.

The sample belongs to a study of blood T cell repertoires in COVID-19 (dated by TCRdb to about 2020). Notes on the research overall: The collaborator samples originated in the United States, Italy and Spain and spanned the acute and convalescent phases of COVID-19. The material from the prospective study consisted of cDNA or gDNA derived from T cells, B-cell-depleted T cells, or PBMCs. Where available, HLA class I and class II types were obtained from metadata supplied by the sample provider rather than from assay-based typing. Nearly every sample came with metadata listing a de-identified subject ID, COVID-19 status, age in years and sex. Samples were obtained from the ongoing ImmuneRACE study (first 160 participants) and from over a thousand subjects provided by 6 global collaborators. The repertoires were released in a freely available public database meant as a resource for research on the immune response to SARS-CoV-2. Deeply sampled blood TCRbeta repertoires from subjects exposed to, actively infected with, or recovered from COVID-19 were included in the dataset.

Enrolling through a virtual design, the prospective study's participants ranged in age from roughly 18 to 90 years and lived across 20 to 25 United States geographic areas. In the prospective study, cohorts were assigned on the basis of participant-reported clinical history obtained from a screening survey and a study questionnaire. Recovered participants in ImmuneRACE Cohort 3 were defined as having two consecutive negative NP/OP PCR tests, clearance from a healthcare professional, or resolution of symptoms. In the prospective study, mobile phlebotomists collected whole blood, serum and a nasopharyngeal or oropharyngeal swab from each participant. Additional blood draws and questionnaires over an approximately 2-month period could optionally be provided by prospective study participants. Prospective study blood samples were shipped either frozen or at room temperature before DNA extraction. For CDR1 and CDR2, the germline V gene lists SGHDN and FVKESK. V is pared back by 1 base and J by 7 bases, with 17 bases lying between the germline termini. Spanning cysteine to phenylalanine, the CDR3 consists of 16 amino acids. Kept here is only the CDR3 DNA, which spans 48 bases and is read in frame from base 1.

Results and caveats for the whole study, not just this receptor: Clinical and demographic metadata were provided uncurated, with the amount varying by source and participant.

This receptor was taken from a woman between 45 and 60 years old who had recovered from COVID-19. The receptor chain draws on TRBV14 and TRBJ2-4, with TRBD2 tentatively as D gene (7 bases match). Sequencing was done on a sample of PBMCs or T cells enriched from blood (not recorded which). CDR3 sequence: CASSQGVGGGTNIQYF. The DNA reads as follows: TGTGCCAGCAGCCAAGGGGTAGGGGGAGGGACCAACATTCAGTACTTC.